This T cell receptor (beta chain) was recorded in a study of early T cells in non-severe SARS-CoV-2 infection. Attached unique molecular identifiers marked individual cDNA molecules. TCRdb independently ran MiXCR on the 5' RACE reads; one entry per CDR3 protein. The data contain roughly 69,000 distinct CDR3 sequences, 10% of them singletons. This receptor was identified in an adult who was a healthcare worker with PCR-confirmed SARS-CoV-2 infection or an uninfected control (not recorded which). The source was whole blood, collected at baseline.

In DNA form, the CDR3 reads TGTGCCAGCAGCTTAAATAGCGGGAGAGGAGAGACCCAGTACTTC. This encodes CASSLNSGRGETQYF. The chain joins TRBV7-9 to TRBJ2-5, with 9 bases matching TRBD2. CDR1 and CDR2 from the germline V gene are SEHNR and FQNEAQ (reference sequence). The trim removed 2 bases at V and 4 bases at J, leaving 5 bases unmatched. The CDR3 runs to 15 residues.